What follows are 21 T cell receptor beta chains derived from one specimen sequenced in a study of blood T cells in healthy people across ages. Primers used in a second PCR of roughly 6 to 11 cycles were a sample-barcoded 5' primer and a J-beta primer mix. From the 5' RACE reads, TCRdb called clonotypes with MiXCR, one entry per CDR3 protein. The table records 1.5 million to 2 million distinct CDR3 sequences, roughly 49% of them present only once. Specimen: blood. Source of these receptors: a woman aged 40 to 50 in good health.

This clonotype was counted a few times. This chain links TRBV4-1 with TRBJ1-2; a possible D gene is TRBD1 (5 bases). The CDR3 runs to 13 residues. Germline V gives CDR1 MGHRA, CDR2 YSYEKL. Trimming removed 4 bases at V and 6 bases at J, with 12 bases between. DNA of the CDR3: TGCGCCAGCAGCCGACGGGGGTATGATGGCTACACCTTC. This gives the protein CASSRRGYDGYTF.

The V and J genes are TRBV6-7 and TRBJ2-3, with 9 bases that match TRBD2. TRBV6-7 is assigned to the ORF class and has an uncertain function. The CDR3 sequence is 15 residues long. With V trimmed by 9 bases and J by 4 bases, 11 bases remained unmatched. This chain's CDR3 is CARVPKRGGADTQYF. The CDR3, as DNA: TGTGCCAGAGTCCCGAAACGCGGGGGGGCAGATACGCAGTATTTT.

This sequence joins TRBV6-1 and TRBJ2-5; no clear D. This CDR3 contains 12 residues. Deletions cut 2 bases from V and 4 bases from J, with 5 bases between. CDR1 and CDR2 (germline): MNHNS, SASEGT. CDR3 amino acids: CASSEISETQYF. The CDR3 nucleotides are TGTGCCAGCAGTGAAATTTCAGAGACCCAGTACTTC.

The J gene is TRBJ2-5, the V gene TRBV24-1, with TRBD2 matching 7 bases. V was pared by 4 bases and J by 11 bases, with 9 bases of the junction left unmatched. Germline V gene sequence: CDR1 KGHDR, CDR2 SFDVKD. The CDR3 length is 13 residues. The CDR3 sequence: CATSDSRGGEQYF. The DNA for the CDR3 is TGTGCCACCAGTGACAGCCGCGGGGGAGAGCAGTACTTC.

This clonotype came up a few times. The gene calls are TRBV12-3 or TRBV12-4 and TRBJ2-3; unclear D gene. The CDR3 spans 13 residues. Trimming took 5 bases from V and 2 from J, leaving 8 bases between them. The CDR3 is CASSVPHTDTQYF. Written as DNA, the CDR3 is TGTGCCAGCAGTGTCCCTCACACAGATACGCAGTATTTT.

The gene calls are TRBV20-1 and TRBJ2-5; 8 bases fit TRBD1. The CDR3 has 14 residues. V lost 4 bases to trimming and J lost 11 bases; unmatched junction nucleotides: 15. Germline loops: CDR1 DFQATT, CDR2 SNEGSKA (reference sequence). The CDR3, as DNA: TGCAGTGCTATTCCTCGACAGGGGTTAGGGGAGCAGTACTTC. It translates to CSAIPRQGLGEQYF.

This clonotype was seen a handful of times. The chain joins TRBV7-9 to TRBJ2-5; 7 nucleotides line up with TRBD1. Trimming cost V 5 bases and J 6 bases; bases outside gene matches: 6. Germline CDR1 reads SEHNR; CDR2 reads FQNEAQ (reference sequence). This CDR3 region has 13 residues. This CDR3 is CASSLGQTKTQYF. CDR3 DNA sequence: TGTGCCAGCAGCCTGGGACAGACGAAGACCCAGTACTTC.

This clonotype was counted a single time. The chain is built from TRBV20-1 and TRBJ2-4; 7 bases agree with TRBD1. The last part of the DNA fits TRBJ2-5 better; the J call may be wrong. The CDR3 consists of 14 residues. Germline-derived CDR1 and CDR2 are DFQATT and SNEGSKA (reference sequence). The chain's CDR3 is CSASDRDRVGTQYF. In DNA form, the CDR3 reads TGCAGTGCTTCTGATCGCGACAGGGTCGGGACCCAGTACTTC.

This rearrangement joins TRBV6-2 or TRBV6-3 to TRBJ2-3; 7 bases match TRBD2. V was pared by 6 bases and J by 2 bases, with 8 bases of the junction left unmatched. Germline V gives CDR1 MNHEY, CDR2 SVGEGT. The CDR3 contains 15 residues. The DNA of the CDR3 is TGTGCCAGCAGGAGATCAGCGGGGACCACAGATACGCAGTATTTT. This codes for CASRRSAGTTDTQYF.

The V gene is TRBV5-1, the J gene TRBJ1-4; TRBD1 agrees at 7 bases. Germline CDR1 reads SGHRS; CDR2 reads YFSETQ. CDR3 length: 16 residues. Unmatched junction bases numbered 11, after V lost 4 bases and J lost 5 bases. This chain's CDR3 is CASSPSPGTANEKLFF. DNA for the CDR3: TGCGCCAGCAGCCCAAGTCCCGGGACAGCCAATGAAAAACTGTTTTTT.

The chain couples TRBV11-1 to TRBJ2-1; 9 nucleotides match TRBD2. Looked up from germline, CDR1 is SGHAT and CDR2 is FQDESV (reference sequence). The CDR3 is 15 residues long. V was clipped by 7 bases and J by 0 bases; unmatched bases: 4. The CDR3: CASTLAGRSYNEQFF. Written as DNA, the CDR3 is TGTGCCAGCACCCTAGCGGGACGCTCCTACAATGAGCAGTTCTTC.

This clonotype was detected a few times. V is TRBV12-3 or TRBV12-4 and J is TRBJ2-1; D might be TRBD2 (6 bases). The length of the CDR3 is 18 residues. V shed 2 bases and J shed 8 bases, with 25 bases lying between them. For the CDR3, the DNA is TGTGCCAGCAGTTTACCGGAGGAGGGGCTAGCCTCGAACGATGAGCAGTTCTTC. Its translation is CASSLPEEGLASNDEQFF.

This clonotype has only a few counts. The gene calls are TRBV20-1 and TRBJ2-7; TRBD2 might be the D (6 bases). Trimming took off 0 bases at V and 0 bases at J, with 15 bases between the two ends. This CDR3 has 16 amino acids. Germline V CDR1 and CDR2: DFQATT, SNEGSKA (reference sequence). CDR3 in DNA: TGCAGTGCTAGAGATAGGGGAGGCGCTTTCTCCTACGAGCAGTACTTC. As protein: CSARDRGGAFSYEQYF.

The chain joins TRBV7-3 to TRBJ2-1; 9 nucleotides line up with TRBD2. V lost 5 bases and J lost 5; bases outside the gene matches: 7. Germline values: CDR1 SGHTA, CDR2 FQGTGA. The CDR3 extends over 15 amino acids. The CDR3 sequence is CASSPSGGKHNEQFF. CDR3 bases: TGTGCCAGCAGCCCCAGCGGGGGGAAACACAATGAGCAGTTCTTC.

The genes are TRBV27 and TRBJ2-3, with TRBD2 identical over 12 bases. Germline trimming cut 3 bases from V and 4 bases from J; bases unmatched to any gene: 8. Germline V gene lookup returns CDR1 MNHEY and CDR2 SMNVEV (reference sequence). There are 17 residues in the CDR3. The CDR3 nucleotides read TGTGCCAGCAGTTTGTCTAGCGGGGGGGCCGGTTCAGATACGCAGTATTTT. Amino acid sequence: CASSLSSGGAGSDTQYF.

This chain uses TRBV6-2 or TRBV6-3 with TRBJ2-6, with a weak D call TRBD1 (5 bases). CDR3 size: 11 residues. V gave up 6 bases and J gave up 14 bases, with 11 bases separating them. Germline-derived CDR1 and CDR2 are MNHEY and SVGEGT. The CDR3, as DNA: TGTGCCAGCAGCCCAGGGCCCCTCCTGACTTTC. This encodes CASSPGPLLTF.

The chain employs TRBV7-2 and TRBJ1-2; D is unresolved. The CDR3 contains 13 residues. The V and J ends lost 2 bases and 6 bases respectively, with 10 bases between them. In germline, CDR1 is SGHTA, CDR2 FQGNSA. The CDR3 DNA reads TGTGCCAGCAGCTTACGGTATGAGGATGGCTACACCTTC. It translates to CASSLRYEDGYTF.

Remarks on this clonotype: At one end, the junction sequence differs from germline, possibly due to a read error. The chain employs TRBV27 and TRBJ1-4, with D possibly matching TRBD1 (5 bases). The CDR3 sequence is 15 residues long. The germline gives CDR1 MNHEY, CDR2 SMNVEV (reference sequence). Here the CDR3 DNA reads TGTGCCTGCAGTTTATGGGACGGGGTTAATGAAAAACTGTTTTTT. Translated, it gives CACSLWDGVNEKLFF.

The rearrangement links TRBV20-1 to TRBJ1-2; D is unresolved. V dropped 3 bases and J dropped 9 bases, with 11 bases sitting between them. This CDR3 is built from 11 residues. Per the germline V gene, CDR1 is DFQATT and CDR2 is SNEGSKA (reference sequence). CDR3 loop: CSASLPGSYTF. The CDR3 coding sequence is TGCAGTGCTAGTTTACCCGGGAGCTACACCTTC.

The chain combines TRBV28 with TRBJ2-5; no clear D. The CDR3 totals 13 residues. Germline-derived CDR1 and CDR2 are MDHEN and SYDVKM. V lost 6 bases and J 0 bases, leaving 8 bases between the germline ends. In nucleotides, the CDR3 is TGTGCCAGCAGGGCTCTGTACCAAGAGACCCAGTACTTC. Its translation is CASRALYQETQYF.

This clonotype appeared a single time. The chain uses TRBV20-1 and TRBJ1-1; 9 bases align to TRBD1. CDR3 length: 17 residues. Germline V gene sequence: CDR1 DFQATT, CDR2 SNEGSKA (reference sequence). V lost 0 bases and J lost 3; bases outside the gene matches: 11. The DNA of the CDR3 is TGCAGTGCTAGAGACCGATACAGGGGGCGTAGGGACACTGAAGCTTTCTTT. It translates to CSARDRYRGRRDTEAFF.